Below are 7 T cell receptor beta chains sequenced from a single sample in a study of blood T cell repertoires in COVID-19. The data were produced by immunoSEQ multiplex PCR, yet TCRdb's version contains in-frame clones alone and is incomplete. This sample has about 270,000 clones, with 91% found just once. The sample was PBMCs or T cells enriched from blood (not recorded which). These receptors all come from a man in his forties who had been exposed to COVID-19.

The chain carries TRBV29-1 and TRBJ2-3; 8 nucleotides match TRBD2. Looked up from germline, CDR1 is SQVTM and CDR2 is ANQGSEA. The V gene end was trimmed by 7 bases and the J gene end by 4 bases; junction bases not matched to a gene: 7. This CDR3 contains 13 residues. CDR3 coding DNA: TGCAGCGCCGCGGGGGGCGCCGCAGATACGCAGTATTTT. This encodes CSAAGGAADTQYF.

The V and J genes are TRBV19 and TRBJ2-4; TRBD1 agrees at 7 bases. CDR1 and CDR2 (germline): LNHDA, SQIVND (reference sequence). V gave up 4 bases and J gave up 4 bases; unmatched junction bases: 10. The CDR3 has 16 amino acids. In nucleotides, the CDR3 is TGTGCCAGTAGTACATTAACAGGGGTCGGTAAAAACATTCAGTACTTC. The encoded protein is CASSTLTGVGKNIQYF.

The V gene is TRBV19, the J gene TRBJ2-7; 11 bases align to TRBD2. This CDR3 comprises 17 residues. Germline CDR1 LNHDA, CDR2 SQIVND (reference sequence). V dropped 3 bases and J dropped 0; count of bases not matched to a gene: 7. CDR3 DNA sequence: TGTGCCAGTAGTATGGCGGCTAGCGGGAGGAACTCCTACGAGCAGTACTTC. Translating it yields CASSMAASGRNSYEQYF.

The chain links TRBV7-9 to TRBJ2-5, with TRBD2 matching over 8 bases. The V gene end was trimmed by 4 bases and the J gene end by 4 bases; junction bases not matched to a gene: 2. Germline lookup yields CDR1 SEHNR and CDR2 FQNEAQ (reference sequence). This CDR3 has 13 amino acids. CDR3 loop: CASSYAGGETQYF. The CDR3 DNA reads TGTGCCAGCAGCTACGCGGGGGGAGAGACCCAGTACTTC.

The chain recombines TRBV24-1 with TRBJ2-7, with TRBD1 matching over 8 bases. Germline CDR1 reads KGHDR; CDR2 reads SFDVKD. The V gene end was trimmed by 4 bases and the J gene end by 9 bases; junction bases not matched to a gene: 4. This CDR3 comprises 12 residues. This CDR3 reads CATSDSGGGQYF. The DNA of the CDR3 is TGTGCCACCAGTGACTCAGGGGGCGGGCAGTACTTC.

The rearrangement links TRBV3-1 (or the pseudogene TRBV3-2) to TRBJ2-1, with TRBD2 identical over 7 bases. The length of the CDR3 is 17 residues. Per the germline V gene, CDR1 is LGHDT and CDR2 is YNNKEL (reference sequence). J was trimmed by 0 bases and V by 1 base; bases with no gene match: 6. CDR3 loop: CASSQVLAVSSYNEQFF. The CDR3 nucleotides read TGTGCCAGCAGCCAAGTTCTAGCGGTAAGCTCCTACAATGAGCAGTTCTTC.

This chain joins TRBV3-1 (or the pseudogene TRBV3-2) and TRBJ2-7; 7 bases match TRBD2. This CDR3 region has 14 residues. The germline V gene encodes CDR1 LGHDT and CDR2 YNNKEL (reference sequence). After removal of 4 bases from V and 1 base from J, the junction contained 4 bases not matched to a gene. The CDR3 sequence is CASSRTSGSYEQYF. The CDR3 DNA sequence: TGTGCCAGCAGCCGGACTAGTGGTTCCTACGAGCAGTACTTC.